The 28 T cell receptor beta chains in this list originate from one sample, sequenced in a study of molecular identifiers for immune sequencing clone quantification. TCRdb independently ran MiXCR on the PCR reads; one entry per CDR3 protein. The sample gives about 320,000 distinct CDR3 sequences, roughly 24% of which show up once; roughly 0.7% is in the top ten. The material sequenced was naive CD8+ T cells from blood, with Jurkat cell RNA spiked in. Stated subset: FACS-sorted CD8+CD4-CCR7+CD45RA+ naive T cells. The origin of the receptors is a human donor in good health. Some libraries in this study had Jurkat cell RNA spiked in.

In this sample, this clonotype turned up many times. DNA of the CDR3: TGCGCCAGCAGCCCATATATGCAACAGTCGGCAGGGCCCCAGCATTTT. It codes for CASSPYMQQSAGPQHF. This chain connects TRBV4-1 to TRBJ1-5; D not certain. CDR3 length: 16 residues. With 4 bases removed from V and 9 bases from J, the gap between germline ends came to 22 bases. Germline V CDR1 and CDR2: MGHRA, YSYEKL.

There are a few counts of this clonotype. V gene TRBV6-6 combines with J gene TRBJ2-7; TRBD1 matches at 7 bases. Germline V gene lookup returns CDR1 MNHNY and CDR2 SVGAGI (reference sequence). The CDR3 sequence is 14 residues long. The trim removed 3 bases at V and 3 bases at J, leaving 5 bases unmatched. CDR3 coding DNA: TGTGCCAGCAGTTATGGACAGGCCAACTACGAGCAGTACTTC. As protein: CASSYGQANYEQYF.

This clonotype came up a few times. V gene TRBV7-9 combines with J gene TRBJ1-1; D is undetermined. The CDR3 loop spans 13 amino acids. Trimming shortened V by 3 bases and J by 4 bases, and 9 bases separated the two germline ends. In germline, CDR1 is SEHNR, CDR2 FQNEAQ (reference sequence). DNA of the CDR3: TGTGCCAGCAGCTTCGGGTTCGGCACTGAAGCTTTCTTT. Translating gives CASSFGFGTEAFF.

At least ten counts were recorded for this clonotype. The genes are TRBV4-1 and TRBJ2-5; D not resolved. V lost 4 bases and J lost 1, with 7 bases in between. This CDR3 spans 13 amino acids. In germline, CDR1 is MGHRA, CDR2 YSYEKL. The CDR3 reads CASSLLTQETQYF. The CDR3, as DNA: TGCGCCAGCAGCCTCCTCACCCAAGAGACCCAGTACTTC.

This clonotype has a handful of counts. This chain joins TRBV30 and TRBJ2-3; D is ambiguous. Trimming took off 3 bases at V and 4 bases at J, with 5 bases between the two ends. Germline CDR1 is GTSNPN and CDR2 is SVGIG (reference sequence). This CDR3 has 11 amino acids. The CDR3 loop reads CAWRTADTQYF. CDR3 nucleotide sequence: TGTGCCTGGAGGACCGCAGATACGCAGTATTTT.

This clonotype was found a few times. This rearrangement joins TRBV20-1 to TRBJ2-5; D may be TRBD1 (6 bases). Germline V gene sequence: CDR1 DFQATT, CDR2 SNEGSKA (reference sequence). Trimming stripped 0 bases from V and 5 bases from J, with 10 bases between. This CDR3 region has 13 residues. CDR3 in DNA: TGCAGTGCTAGAGACAGGGGATGGGAGACCCAGTACTTC. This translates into CSARDRGWETQYF.

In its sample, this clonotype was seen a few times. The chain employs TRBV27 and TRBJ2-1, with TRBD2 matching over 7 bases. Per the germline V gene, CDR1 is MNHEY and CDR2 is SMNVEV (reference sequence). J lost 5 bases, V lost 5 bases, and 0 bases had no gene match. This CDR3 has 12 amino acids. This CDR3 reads CASSLADNEQFF. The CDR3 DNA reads TGTGCCAGCAGTCTAGCGGACAATGAGCAGTTCTTC.

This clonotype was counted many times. CDR3 coding DNA: TGTGCCAGTAGTATAGACAGTCGCTCCTACAATGAGCAGTTCTTC. Residues: CASSIDSRSYNEQFF. V and J are TRBV19 and TRBJ2-1, with D unclear. The CDR3 is 15 residues long. Germline assignment: CDR1 LNHDA and CDR2 SQIVND (reference sequence). The germline V and J ends were trimmed by 0 bases and 0 bases, with 6 bases remaining between them.

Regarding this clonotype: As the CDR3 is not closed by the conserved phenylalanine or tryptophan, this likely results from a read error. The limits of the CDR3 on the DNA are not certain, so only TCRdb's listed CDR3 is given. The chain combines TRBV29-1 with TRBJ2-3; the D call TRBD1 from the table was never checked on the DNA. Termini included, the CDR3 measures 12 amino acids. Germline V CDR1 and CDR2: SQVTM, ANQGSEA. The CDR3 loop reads CSVEVPSDTQSL.

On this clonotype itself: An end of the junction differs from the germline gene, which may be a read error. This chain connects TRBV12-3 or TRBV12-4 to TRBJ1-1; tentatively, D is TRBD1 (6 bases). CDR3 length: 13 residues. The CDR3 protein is CASTATGSTEAFF. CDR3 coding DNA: TGTGCCAGCACCGCCACAGGGAGCACTGAGGCTTTCTTT.

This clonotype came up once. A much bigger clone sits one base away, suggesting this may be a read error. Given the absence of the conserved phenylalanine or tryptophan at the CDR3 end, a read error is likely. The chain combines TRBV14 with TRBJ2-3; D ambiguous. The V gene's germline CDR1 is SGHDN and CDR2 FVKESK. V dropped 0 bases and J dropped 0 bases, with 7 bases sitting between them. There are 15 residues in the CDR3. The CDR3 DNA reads TGTGCCAGCAGCCAAGACCAGCAAAGCACAGATACGCAGTATTCT. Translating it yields CASSQDQQSTDTQYS.

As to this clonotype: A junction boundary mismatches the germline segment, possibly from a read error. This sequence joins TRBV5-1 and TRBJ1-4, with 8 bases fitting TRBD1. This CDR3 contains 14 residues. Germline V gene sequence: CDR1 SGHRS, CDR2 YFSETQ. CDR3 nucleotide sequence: TGCGCCAGCAGCTTGGGACAGGGGATTGAAAAACTGTCTTTT. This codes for CASSLGQGIEKLSF.

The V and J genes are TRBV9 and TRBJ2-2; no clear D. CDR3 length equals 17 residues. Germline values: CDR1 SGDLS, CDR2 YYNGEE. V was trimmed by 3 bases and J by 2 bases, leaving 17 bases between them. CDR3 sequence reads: CASSDQTGVLNTGELFF. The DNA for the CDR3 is TGTGCCAGCAGCGATCAGACTGGGGTACTTAACACCGGGGAGCTGTTTTTT.

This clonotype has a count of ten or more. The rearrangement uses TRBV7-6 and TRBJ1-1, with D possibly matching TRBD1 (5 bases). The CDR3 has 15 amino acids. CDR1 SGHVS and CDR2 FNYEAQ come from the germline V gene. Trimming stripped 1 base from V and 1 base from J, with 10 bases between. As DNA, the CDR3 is TGTGCCAGCAGCTTAGTGGCAACAGGGAACACTGAAGCTTTCTTT. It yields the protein CASSLVATGNTEAFF.

CDR3 in amino acids: CASSQEPGQGSYEQYF. In nucleotides, the CDR3 is TGTGCCAGCAGCCAAGAACCGGGACAGGGAAGCTACGAGCAGTACTTC. This chain joins TRBV4-2 and TRBJ2-7, with 9 bases matching TRBD1. V shed 0 bases and J 3 bases; nucleotides not matched to a gene: 6. The germline CDR1 and CDR2 sequences are LGHNA and YNFKEQ. CDR3 length equals 16 residues.

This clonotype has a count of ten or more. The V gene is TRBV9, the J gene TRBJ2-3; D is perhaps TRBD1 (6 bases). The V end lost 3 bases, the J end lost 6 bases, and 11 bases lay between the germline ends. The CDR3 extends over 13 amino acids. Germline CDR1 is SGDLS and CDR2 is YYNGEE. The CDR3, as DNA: TGTGCCAGCAGCGGAACAGGGACGGATACGCAGTATTTT. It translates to CASSGTGTDTQYF.

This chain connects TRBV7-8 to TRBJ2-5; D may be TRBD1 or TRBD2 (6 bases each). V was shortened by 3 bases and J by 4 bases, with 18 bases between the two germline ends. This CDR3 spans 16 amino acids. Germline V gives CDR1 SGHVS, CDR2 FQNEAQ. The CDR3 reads CASSFAGGRYPETQYF. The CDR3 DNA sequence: TGTGCCAGCAGCTTTGCCGGGGGCCGGTACCCAGAGACCCAGTACTTC.

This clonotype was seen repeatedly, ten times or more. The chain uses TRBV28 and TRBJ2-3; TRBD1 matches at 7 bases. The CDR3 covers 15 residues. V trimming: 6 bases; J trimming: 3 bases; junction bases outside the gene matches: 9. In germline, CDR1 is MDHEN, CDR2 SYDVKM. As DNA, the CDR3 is TGTGCCAGCAGCCCCGACAGGGCTAGTACAGATACGCAGTATTTT. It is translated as CASSPDRASTDTQYF.

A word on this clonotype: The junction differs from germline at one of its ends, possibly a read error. CDR3 amino acids: CASSLEGAGDNVPFF. The CDR3 nucleotides read TGTGCCAGCAGCTTGGAGGGGGCCGGGGACAATGTGCCGTTCTTC. The rearrangement joins TRBV5-3 to TRBJ2-1, with a possible D match to TRBD1 (7 bases). TRBV5-3 is an ORF, with its function uncertain. CDR3 length: 15 amino acids.

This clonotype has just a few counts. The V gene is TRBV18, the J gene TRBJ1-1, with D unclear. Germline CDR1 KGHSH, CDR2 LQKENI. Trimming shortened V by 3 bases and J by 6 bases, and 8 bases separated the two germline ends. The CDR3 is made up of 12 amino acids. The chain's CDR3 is CASSPSLSEAFF. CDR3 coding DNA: TGTGCCAGCTCACCCTCGTTATCTGAAGCTTTCTTT.

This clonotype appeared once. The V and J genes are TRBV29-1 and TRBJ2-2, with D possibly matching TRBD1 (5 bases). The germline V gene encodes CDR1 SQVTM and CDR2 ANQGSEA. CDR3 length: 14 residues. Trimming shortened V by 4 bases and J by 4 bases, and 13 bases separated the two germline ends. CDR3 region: CSVVVGQSTGELFF. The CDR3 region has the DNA TGCAGCGTTGTGGTGGGGCAGAGCACCGGGGAGCTGTTTTTT.

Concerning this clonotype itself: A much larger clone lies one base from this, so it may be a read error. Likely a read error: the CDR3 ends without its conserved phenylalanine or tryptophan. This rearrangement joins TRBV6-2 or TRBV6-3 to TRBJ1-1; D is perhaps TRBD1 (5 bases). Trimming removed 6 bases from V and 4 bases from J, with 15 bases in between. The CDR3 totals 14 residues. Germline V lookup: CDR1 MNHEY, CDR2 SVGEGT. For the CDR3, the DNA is TGTGCCAGCAGCCGGGACCAGGCTTTCACTGAAGCTTTCTCT. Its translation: CASSRDQAFTEAFS.

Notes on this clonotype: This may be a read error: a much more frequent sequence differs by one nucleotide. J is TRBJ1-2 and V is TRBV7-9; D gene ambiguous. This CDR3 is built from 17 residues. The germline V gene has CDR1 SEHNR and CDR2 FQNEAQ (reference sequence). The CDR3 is CASSPDRTATVLYDYTF. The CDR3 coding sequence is TGTGCCAGCAGCCCCGACCGGACGGCGACGGTACTCTATGACTACACCTTC.

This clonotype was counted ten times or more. In nucleotides, the CDR3 is TGTGCCAGCAGCTTAGAGGGGGCTCAAGCTAACTATGGCTACACCTTC. Residues: CASSLEGAQANYGYTF. This chain uses TRBV7-9 with TRBJ1-2, with TRBD1 identical over 7 bases. The trim removed 1 base at V and 0 bases at J, leaving 5 bases unmatched. The germline V gene encodes CDR1 SEHNR and CDR2 FQNEAQ (reference sequence). The CDR3 runs to 16 residues.

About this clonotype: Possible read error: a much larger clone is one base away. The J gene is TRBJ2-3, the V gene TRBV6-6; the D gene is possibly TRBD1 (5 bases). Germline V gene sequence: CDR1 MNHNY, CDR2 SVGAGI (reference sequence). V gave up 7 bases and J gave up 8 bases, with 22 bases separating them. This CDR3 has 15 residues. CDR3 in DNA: TGTGCCAGCACTGAGATAGGGGAAGGGGCCGGTACGCAGTATTTT. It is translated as CASTEIGEGAGTQYF.

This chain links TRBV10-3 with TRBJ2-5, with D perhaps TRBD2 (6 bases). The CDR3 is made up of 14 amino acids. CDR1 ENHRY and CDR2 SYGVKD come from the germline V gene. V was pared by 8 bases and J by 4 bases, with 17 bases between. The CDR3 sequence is CAISSEGNVETQYF. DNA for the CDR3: TGTGCCATCTCTTCGGAGGGAAACGTAGAGACCCAGTACTTC.

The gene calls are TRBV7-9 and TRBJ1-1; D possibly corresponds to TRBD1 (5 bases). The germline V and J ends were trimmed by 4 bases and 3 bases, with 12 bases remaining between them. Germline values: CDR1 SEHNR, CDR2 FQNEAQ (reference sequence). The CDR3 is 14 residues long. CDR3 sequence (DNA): TGTGCCAGCAGCTCCCGGGACCGTGACACTGAAGCTTTCTTT. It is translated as CASSSRDRDTEAFF. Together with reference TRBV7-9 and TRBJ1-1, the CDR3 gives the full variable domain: DTGVSQNPRHKITKRGQNVTFRCDPISEHNRLYWYRQTLGQGPEFLTYFQNEAQLEKSRLLSDRFSAERPKGSFSTLEIQRTEQGDSAMYLCASSSRDRDTEAFFGQGTRLTVV.

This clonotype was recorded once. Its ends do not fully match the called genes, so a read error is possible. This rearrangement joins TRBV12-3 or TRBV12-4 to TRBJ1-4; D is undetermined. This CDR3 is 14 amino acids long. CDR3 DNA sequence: TGTGCCAGCAGTTGGGCCGGGCGCGCTGAAAAACTGTCTTTT. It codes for CASSWAGRAEKLSF.